The entry below describes one T cell receptor beta chain. Its binding antigen is unknown. There are no base qualities to consult, and no much larger clone falls within one base. These data come from a study of blood T cells in healthy people across ages (dated by TCRdb to between 2015 and 2017). Background for the entire study: In model experiments, template switching captured roughly one uniquely barcoded TCR beta cDNA molecule for every two T cells. To avoid experimental bias, donors of different ages were randomly spread across the sequencing lanes. Donors were grouped into four age groups: young (average roughly 15 years), middle-aged (about 40), aged (around 56) and long-lived (just over 80). For two donors (one aged 18 to 29 and one aged 80 or older), the study analyzed two additional independent replicas of 1 million unique cDNA reads from the same blood draw. The study measured age-related changes in TCR beta repertoire diversity using deep sequencing normalized with unique cDNA molecular identifiers. The paper as a whole reports these results and caveats: Because donor CMV infection status was unknown, age-related changes in expanded clonotypes were potentially confounded. Observed TCR beta diversity correlated strongly with the percentage of naive T cells measured by flow cytometry. Since profiling was done on bulk unsorted PBMCs, naive and antigen-experienced compartments could not be conclusively compared. The long-lived group showed more naive CD4+ T cells, fewer expanded clones and increased TCR diversity than the aged group, suggesting age selection. As age increased, observed TCR beta diversity per million T cells dropped in a roughly linear way, and a significant reduction was already evident by age 40. Total diversity estimates from one million sequenced T cells were considered lower bounds and underestimates.

The method behind the library was 5' RACE. Data came from an Illumina HiSeq 2500. A second PCR of about 6 to 12 cycles was run with a J-beta primer mix and a sample-barcoded 5' primer. Each TCR beta cDNA molecule received a unique molecular identifier from a template-switch 5' adaptor carrying 12 random nucleotides. Each sample yielded at least 3 million CDR3-containing paired-end reads. First-strand cDNA synthesis was performed from all RNA using the Mint cDNA synthesis kit, with priming by a TRBC-specific oligonucleotide. All cDNA was treated with uracil-DNA glycosylase and then went through a first 18-cycle PCR with the universal primers M1SS and BC2_uni_R. Per the authors' processing: For normalization, 1 million high-quality reads, each with a distinct molecular identifier, were randomly selected from each sample. Reads sharing molecular identifiers were discarded rather than binned into consensus sequences. MiTCR, run with a Q25 quality threshold and the strictest error-elimination algorithm, handled CDR3 identification, clonotype clustering and error correction. A nonparametric unseen species model using Euler transformation provided a lower-bound estimate of total TCR beta diversity. TCRdb reanalyzed the raw reads on its own, using fastp at Q25 for trimming and MiXCR for clone calling, and kept in-frame beta chains. When rows share a CDR3 protein, they turn into one entry using the most common DNA and genes. None of the V and J calls come from the authors' own analysis; TCRdb made them. The sample table contains approximately 730,000 distinct CDR3 sequences; only one count was recorded for approximately 55% of them. The ten most abundant clones make up about two fifths of the sample.

Donors were 30 to 45 systemically healthy Caucasian individuals from Russia aged roughly 6 to 90 years. Each donor gave 8 to 10 milliliters of peripheral blood, drawn into EDTA-treated Vacutainer tubes. Ficoll-Paque density-gradient centrifugation was used to isolate PBMCs, with at least 6.5 million per sample. Total RNA, at least 6 micrograms per sample, was extracted from PBMCs with Trizol reagent. Naive CD45RAhigh/CD27high T cell percentages were measured by flow cytometry on a PBMC aliquot from every donor. V ends up 5 bases short and J 5 bases short, with an unmatched junction base count of 6. CDR1 and CDR2 are read off the germline V gene as SGHVS and FNYEAQ. From its cysteine to its phenylalanine, the CDR3 spans 14 amino acids. Just CDR3 DNA is preserved here, 42 bases in frame from base 1.

The sequence was obtained from a man of 80 years or more in good health. The sequence links TRBV7-6 to TRBJ2-7; TRBD1 aligns with 10 central bases. The sample taken for sequencing was blood. The CDR3 protein sequence reads: CASSIRDRGHEQYF. The DNA is as follows: TGTGCCAGCAGCATCCGGGACAGGGGTCACGAGCAGTACTTC.